This T cell receptor (beta chain) was sequenced for a study of shared clonotypes between healthy human individuals. Background on the study: Three plates each covered CD4 naive and memory; CD8 naive two, CD8 memory one.

Naive-designated CD8 cells lacked CD45RO, were positively enriched for CCR7, and omitted terminally differentiated effector memory CD45RA+ cells. In the original processing: Filtering of immunoSEQ junctional sequences could not match full-length read filtering. Sequencing used immunoSEQ multiplex PCR; TCRdb keeps in-frame clones, though not all of them. V and J calls and clone size come straight from that table; D and trimming were deduced from the DNA. The sample has under 850,000 clones, 80% to 95% seen once. V was cut by 2 bases and J by 6 bases, with 8 bases left in between. Germline CDR1 reads MNHEY; CDR2 reads SMNVEV (reference sequence). The CDR3 totals 12 residues.

The sample comprised naive CD8+ T cells sorted from blood. This receptor was identified in a man between 25 and 39 years old in good health. The genes are TRBV27 and TRBJ2-7; tentative D call: TRBD1 (5 bases). In nucleotides, the CDR3 is TGTGCCAGCAGTTTACAGGGTCTCGAGCAGTACTTC. Amino acids: CASSLQGLEQYF.